This is a list of T cell receptor beta chains from one sample in a study of blood T cell repertoires in COVID-19. Generated by immunoSEQ multiplex PCR, the TCRdb table keeps only in-frame clones and is missing some. The data contain around 220,000 clones, about 80% of them seen just once; the ten biggest clones take up 7.8%. The sequencing input was peripheral blood. All receptors come from a woman of 80 years or more with COVID-19, enrolled during active disease. CDR3s include the opening cysteine and the closing phenylalanine or tryptophan. The D gene is left open where the match is weak. Some rows have no size entry. The others give once, few or many, or a class for an expanded clone.

clone size	J gene	V gene	D gene	CDR3 protein	CDR3 DNA
-	TRBJ1-5	TRBV18	-	CASSPIPGNQPQHF	TGTGCCAGCTCCCCGATACCGGGCAATCAGCCCCAGCATTTT
-	TRBJ1-1	TRBV5-1	-	CASSLDGGPMNTEAFF	TGCGCCAGCAGCTTGGACGGAGGGCCCATGAACACTGAAGCTTTCTTT
once	TRBJ2-5	TRBV5-5	TRBD2	CASSSPNLAALQETQYF	TGTGCCAGCAGCTCCCCAAACCTAGCGGCCCTACAAGAGACCCAGTACTTC
-	TRBJ1-2	TRBV6-5	-	CASSAPGKGYTF	TGTGCCAGCAGCGCACCGGGGAAGGGCTACACCTTC
few	TRBJ2-3	TRBV19	-	CASQMGSASTDTQYF	TGTGCCAGCCAAATGGGGAGCGCTAGCACAGATACGCAGTATTTT
-	TRBJ1-2	TRBV5-1	-	CASSLALGGSYGYTF	TGCGCCAGCAGCTTGGCCCTTGGCGGATCCTATGGCTACACCTTC
-	TRBJ1-1	TRBV5-3	-	CARSPQEDGDTEAFF	TGTGCCAGAAGCCCTCAGGAGGACGGGGACACTGAAGCTTTCTTT
-	TRBJ2-7	TRBV3-1/TRBV3-2	TRBD1	CASSQDSRGRPQYF	TGTGCCAGCAGCCAAGACTCCAGGGGGCGCCCTCAGTACTTC
-	TRBJ1-5	TRBV10-3	-	CAISQGPGVQPQHF	TGTGCCATCTCACAGGGCCCAGGGGTGCAGCCCCAGCATTTT
-	TRBJ2-1	TRBV19	TRBD1	CAIKGTGVYNEQFF	TGTGCCATAAAAGGGACAGGGGTTTACAATGAGCAGTTCTTC
few	TRBJ1-2	TRBV5-4	-	CASSLLQAGSYGYTF	TGTGCCAGCAGCTTGCTTCAAGCAGGTTCCTATGGCTACACCTTC
-	TRBJ2-3	TRBV10-3	TRBD2	CAISESLGRGGTDTQYF	TGTGCCATCAGTGAGTCGTTGGGGAGGGGCGGCACAGATACGCAGTATTTT
once	TRBJ1-2	TRBV19	-	CASRGARNYGYTF	TGTGCCAGTAGGGGGGCCAGGAACTATGGCTACACCTTC
-	TRBJ1-4	TRBV7-8	-	CASSSDIFGSHEKLFF	TGTGCCAGCAGCTCAGACATCTTCGGAAGCCATGAAAAACTGTTTTTT
-	TRBJ1-1	TRBV7-3	-	CASSLTGGDTEAFF	TGTGCCAGCAGCTTAACTGGGGGCGACACTGAAGCTTTCTTT
-	TRBJ2-3	TRBV5-1	TRBD1	CASSWGQGPDTQYF	TGCGCCAGCAGCTGGGGACAGGGCCCAGATACGCAGTATTTT
-	TRBJ1-2	TRBV7-9	TRBD1	CASSLNRGSYGYTF	TGTGCCAGCAGCTTAAACAGGGGATCCTATGGCTACACCTTC
few	TRBJ1-5	TRBV7-8	TRBD1	CASSAQGAEVGQPQHF	TGTGCCAGCAGCGCCCAGGGGGCGGAGGTTGGACAGCCCCAGCATTTT
-	TRBJ2-7	TRBV18	-	CASSPGGFSYEQYF	TGTGCCAGCTCCCCCGGGGGTTTTAGCTACGAGCAGTACTTC
-	TRBJ1-2	TRBV6-4	TRBD1	CASSASGGWYGYTF	TGTGCCAGCAGTGCTTCAGGGGGCTGGTATGGCTACACCTTC
-	TRBJ1-3	TRBV6-6	-	CASRKDSHVSGNTIYF	TGTGCCAGCAGGAAGGACAGTCACGTCTCTGGAAACACCATATATTTT
-	TRBJ1-5	TRBV19	-	CARSNEQNSNQPQHF	TGTGCCAGGAGTAATGAGCAAAATAGCAATCAGCCCCAGCATTTT
-	TRBJ1-5	TRBV9	-	CASSPLGVGPQHF	TGTGCCAGCAGCCCCCTGGGCGTCGGGCCCCAGCATTTT